Given below is one T cell receptor (beta chain) in context. TCRdb's table, derived via immunoSEQ multiplex PCR, lists solely in-frame clones and lacks some. There are approximately 37,000 clones in the sample; roughly 92% occur only once, and 0.78% lies in the top ten. This specimen belongs to a study of T cell changes during pregnancy in multiple sclerosis. Per germline, CDR1 SGHRS and CDR2 YFSETQ. Germline trimming cut 8 bases from V and 6 bases from J; bases unmatched to any gene: 5. The CDR3 extends over 14 amino acids. The chain employs TRBV5-1 and TRBJ2-1; 13 positions match TRBD2. The receptor was isolated from a female donor with multiple sclerosis, enrolled in a pregnancy study. The sequenced sample was CD4+ T cells from peripheral blood mononuclear cells, obtained before pregnancy. CDR3 in amino acids: CASWTSGRGNEQFF. DNA for the CDR3: TGCGCCAGTTGGACTAGCGGGAGAGGCAATGAGCAGTTCTTC.